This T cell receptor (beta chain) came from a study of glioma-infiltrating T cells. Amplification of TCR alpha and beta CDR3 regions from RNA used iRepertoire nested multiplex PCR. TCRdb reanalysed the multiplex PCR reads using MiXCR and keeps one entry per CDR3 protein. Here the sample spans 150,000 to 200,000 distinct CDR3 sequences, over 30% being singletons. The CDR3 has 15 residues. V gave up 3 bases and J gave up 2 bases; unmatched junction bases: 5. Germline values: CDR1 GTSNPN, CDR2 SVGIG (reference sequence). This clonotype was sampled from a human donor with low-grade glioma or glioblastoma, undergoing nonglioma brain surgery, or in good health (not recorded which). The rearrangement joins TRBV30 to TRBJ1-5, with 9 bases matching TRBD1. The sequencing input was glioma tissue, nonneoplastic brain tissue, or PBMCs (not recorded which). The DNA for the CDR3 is TGTGCCTGGAGCAACCGGGACAGGGGCAATCAGCCCCAGCATTTT. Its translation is CAWSNRDRGNQPQHF.